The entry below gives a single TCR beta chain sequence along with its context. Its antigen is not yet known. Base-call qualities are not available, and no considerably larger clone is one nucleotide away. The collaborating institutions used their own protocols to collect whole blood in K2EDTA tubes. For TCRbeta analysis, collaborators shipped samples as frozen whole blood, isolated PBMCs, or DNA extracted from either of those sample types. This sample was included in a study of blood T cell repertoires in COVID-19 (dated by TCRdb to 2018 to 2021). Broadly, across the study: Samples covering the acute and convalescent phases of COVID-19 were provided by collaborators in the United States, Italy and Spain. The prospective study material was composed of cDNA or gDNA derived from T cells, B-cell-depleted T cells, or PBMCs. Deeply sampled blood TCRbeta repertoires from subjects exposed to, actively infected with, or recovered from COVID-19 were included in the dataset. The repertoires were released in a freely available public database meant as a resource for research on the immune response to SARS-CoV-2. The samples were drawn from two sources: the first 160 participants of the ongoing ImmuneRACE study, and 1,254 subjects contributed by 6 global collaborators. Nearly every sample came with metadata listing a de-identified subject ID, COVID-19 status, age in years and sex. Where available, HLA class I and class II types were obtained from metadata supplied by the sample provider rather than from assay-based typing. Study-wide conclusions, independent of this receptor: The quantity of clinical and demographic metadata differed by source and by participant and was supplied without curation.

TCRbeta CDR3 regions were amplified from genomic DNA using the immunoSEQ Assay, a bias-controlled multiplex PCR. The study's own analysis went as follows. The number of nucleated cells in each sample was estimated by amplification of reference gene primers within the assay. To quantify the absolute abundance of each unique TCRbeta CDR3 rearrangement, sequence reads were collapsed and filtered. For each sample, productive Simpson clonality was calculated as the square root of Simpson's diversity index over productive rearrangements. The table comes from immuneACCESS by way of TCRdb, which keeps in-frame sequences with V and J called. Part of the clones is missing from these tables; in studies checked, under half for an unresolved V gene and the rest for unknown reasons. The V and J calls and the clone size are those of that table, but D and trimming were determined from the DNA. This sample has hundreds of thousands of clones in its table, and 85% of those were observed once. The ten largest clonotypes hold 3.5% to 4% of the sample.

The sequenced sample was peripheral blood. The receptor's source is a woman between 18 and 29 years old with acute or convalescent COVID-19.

The DNA is TGTGCCAGCAGCTTGACACAGGGGACGGACACTGAAGCTTTCTTT. The resulting protein is CASSLTQGTDTEAFF. The sequence joins TRBV5-6 to TRBJ1-1; TRBD1 matches 7 bases in the middle. Counted from cysteine to phenylalanine, this CDR3 has 15 amino acids. Only the CDR3 portion is preserved as DNA: 45 bases, with reading frame beginning at the first base. Trimmed from V: 1 base; trimmed from J: 3 bases; junction bases lacking a gene match: 6. From a lookup of the germline V gene, CDR1 and CDR2 are SGHDT and YYEEEE.